These 31 T cell receptor beta chains were sequenced from one sample in a study of blood T cell repertoires in COVID-19. The assay was immunoSEQ multiplex PCR, and TCRdb's table has in-frame clones only and misses some. Found here are some 250,000 clones, approximately 88% of them singletons; the top ten hold roughly 0.8%. What was sequenced was peripheral blood. The receptor source for this set is a woman under 40 with acute or convalescent COVID-19.

The chain employs TRBV30 and TRBJ1-6; 7 bases fit TRBD1. The germline V gene encodes CDR1 GTSNPN and CDR2 SVGIG (reference sequence). V lost 3 bases and J lost 9; bases outside the gene matches: 8. The CDR3 loop spans 14 amino acids. Here the CDR3 reads CAWSHRGLVSPLHF. In DNA form, the CDR3 reads TGTGCCTGGAGCCACAGGGGATTGGTTTCACCCCTCCACTTT.

This chain connects TRBV11-2 to TRBJ2-3; D unclear. The V end was cut by 4 bases, the J end by 3 bases, with 17 bases between. The CDR3 spans 16 residues. CDR1 is SGHAT and CDR2 is FQNNGV in the germline V gene. CDR3 in amino acids: CASSYPTVAKTDTQYF. The CDR3 nucleotides are TGTGCCAGCAGCTACCCCACAGTGGCGAAGACAGATACGCAGTATTTT.

The V and J genes are TRBV7-2 and TRBJ2-7; weak D call: TRBD2 (5 bases). The CDR3 contains 13 residues. In germline, CDR1 is SGHTA, CDR2 FQGNSA. V was pared by 5 bases and J by 4 bases, with 12 bases between. CDR3 DNA: TGTGCCAGCAGCCCCGGACTTTTATACGAGCAGTACTTC. It codes for CASSPGLLYEQYF.

The chain couples TRBV6-5 to TRBJ2-1; 12 bases line up with TRBD2. The CDR3 extends over 15 amino acids. Trimming removed 2 bases from V and 8 bases from J; junction bases left unmatched: 4. Per the germline V gene, CDR1 is MNHEY and CDR2 is SVGAGI. The CDR3, as DNA: TGTGCCAGCAGTTACGCACTAGCGGGAGGCGATGAGCAGTTCTTC. It yields the protein CASSYALAGGDEQFF.

The table lists this clone with a few counts. The rearrangement uses TRBV14 and TRBJ2-5; tentatively, D is TRBD1 (5 bases). The CDR3 consists of 15 residues. V was shortened by 0 bases and J by 1 base, with 9 bases between the two germline ends. The V gene's germline CDR1 is SGHDN and CDR2 FVKESK. The CDR3 sequence: CASSQDLGRQETQYF. The CDR3 nucleotides read TGTGCCAGCAGCCAAGATCTGGGGCGCCAAGAGACCCAGTACTTC. The variable domain in full, completed from reference TRBV14 and TRBJ2-5, reads EAGVTQFPSHSVIEKGQTVTLRCDPISGHDNLYWYRRVMGKEIKFLLHFVKESKQDESGMPNNRFLAERTGGTYSTLKVQPAELEDSGVYFCASSQDLGRQETQYFGPGTRLLVL.

CDR3 in amino acids: CASSYGQGAVQPQHF. The CDR3 DNA sequence: TGTGCCAGCAGTTATGGACAGGGGGCCGTTCAGCCCCAGCATTTT. This sequence joins TRBV6-6 and TRBJ1-5, with TRBD1 matching 11 bases. The germline V gene encodes CDR1 MNHNY and CDR2 SVGAGI (reference sequence). CDR3 length equals 15 residues. Unmatched junction bases numbered 4, after V lost 3 bases and J lost 6 bases.

The V gene is TRBV13, the J gene TRBJ1-1; 7 nucleotides line up with TRBD1. Germline CDR1 and CDR2: PRHDT and FYEKMQ (reference sequence). The V and J ends lost 2 bases and 5 bases, in that order; junction bases with no gene match: 8. This CDR3 spans 15 amino acids. CDR3 nucleotides: TGTGCCAGCAGCTTACCCCGACAGGGATTAACTGAAGCTTTCTTT. Its protein is CASSLPRQGLTEAFF.

V and J are TRBV6-5 and TRBJ1-1; D is perhaps TRBD1 (6 bases). Germline values: CDR1 MNHEY, CDR2 SVGAGI. CDR3 length equals 14 residues. V was pared by 6 bases and J by 0 bases, with 11 bases between. The CDR3 DNA reads TGTGCCAGCAGCGGACAGCCATTGAACACTGAAGCTTTCTTT. Its protein product is CASSGQPLNTEAFF.

The chain joins TRBV9 to TRBJ2-1; D is possibly TRBD1 (5 bases). The CDR3 contains 14 residues. Trimming removed 7 bases from V and 5 bases from J, with 16 bases in between. Germline CDR1 is SGDLS and CDR2 is YYNGEE. The CDR3 loop is CASGEAAGNNEQFF. CDR3 sequence (DNA): TGTGCCAGCGGTGAGGCTGCAGGGAACAATGAGCAGTTCTTC.

The chain recombines TRBV6-5 with TRBJ2-1; the D gene is possibly TRBD2 (6 bases). Trimming took 8 bases from V and 2 from J, leaving 16 bases between them. Germline CDR1 and CDR2: MNHEY and SVGAGI. The CDR3 totals 15 residues. CDR3 region: CASGNIGGAYNEQFF. For the CDR3, the DNA is TGTGCCAGCGGCAACATTGGCGGGGCCTACAATGAGCAGTTCTTC.

The chain employs TRBV19 and TRBJ2-7; TRBD1 matches at 8 bases. The CDR3 is 13 residues long. Germline CDR1 reads LNHDA; CDR2 reads SQIVND (reference sequence). V was pared by 7 bases and J by 6 bases, with 8 bases of the junction left unmatched. CDR3 nucleotide sequence: TGTGCCAGTACCCCGGCCGGACAGGGCGAGCAGTACTTC. This sequence encodes CASTPAGQGEQYF.

J is TRBJ2-6 and V is TRBV5-1, with TRBD1 matching 10 bases. The CDR3 covers 17 residues. J was trimmed by 2 bases and V by 3 bases; bases with no gene match: 5. Per the germline V gene, CDR1 is SGHRS and CDR2 is YFSETQ. As DNA, the CDR3 is TGCGCCAGCAGCTCGGACAGGGGGAGAACTGGGGCCAACGTCCTGACTTTC. This translates into CASSSDRGRTGANVLTF.

The CDR3 reads CASSSLAMSSYEQYF. The CDR3 coding sequence is TGTGCCAGCAGCTCTCTAGCGATGAGCTCCTACGAGCAGTACTTC. The rearrangement links TRBV5-4 to TRBJ2-7; D may be TRBD2 (6 bases). The V end was cut by 3 bases, the J end by 0 bases, with 13 bases between. Germline assignment: CDR1 SGHNT and CDR2 YYREEE (reference sequence). The CDR3 is made up of 15 amino acids.

The chain joins TRBV5-1 to TRBJ2-7; tentatively, D is TRBD1 (5 bases). The germline gives CDR1 SGHRS, CDR2 YFSETQ. The CDR3 is 15 amino acids. With 0 bases removed from V and 3 bases from J, the gap between germline ends came to 13 bases. The CDR3 region has the DNA TGCGCCAGCAGCTTGGGGGCAGGGTTTCGCTACGAGCAGTACTTC. Amino acids: CASSLGAGFRYEQYF.

V usage is TRBV27 and J usage is TRBJ1-1; 7 bases align to TRBD1. Germline V gives CDR1 MNHEY, CDR2 SMNVEV (reference sequence). Losses at the gene ends were 6 bases for V and 5 bases for J; bases not matched to a gene: 15. This CDR3 contains 16 residues. The CDR3 reads CASSRQGGLVSTEAFF. The CDR3 nucleotides read TGTGCCAGCAGCAGGCAGGGGGGTCTGGTGAGTACTGAAGCTTTCTTT.

V gene TRBV5-5 combines with J gene TRBJ2-3; no clear D gene. The V gene lost 0 bases and the J gene lost 0 bases, with 8 bases spanning the gap. This CDR3 is 15 amino acids long. Germline V CDR1 and CDR2: SGHKS, YYEKEE (reference sequence). In DNA form, the CDR3 reads TGTGCCAGCAGCTTGGAGCCGATTAGCACAGATACGCAGTATTTT. This gives the protein CASSLEPISTDTQYF. Complete variable domain (other parts from reference TRBV5-5 and TRBJ2-3): DAGVTQSPTHLIKTRGQQVTLRCSPISGHKSVSWYQQVLGQGPQFIFQYYEKEERGRGNFPDRFSARQFPNYSSELNVNALLLGDSALYLCASSLEPISTDTQYFGPGTRLTVL.

The chain is built from TRBV5-1 and TRBJ2-3; D is undetermined. Germline V gene lookup returns CDR1 SGHRS and CDR2 YFSETQ. V was clipped by 4 bases and J by 5 bases, with 11 bases between them. The CDR3 loop spans 13 amino acids. CDR3 in amino acids: CASSVNEVDTQYF. The CDR3 DNA reads as TGCGCCAGCAGCGTTAACGAGGTAGATACGCAGTATTTT.

The chain links TRBV30 to TRBJ2-2, with a weak D call TRBD1 (6 bases). Trimming shortened V by 4 bases and J by 5 bases, and 11 bases separated the two germline ends. This CDR3 comprises 13 residues. Germline V gene sequence: CDR1 GTSNPN, CDR2 SVGIG (reference sequence). The CDR3 sequence: CAWTTGLTGELFF. CDR3 sequence (DNA): TGTGCCTGGACTACAGGGTTGACCGGGGAGCTGTTTTTT.

J is TRBJ1-5 and V is TRBV2; maybe TRBD1 (6 bases). The CDR3 consists of 15 residues. V was cut by 4 bases and J by 4 bases, with 14 bases left in between. Germline CDR1 SNHLY, CDR2 FYNNEI. DNA for the CDR3: TGTGCCAGCAGTGCCAGGGTAGGGGGTAATCAGCCCCAGCATTTT. Its translation: CASSARVGGNQPQHF. Using reference TRBV2 and TRBJ1-5 for the parts outside the CDR3, the full variable domain is EPEVTQTPSHQVTQMGQEVILRCVPISNHLYFYWYRQILGQKVEFLVSFYNNEISEKSEIFDDQFSVERPDGSNFTLKIRSTKLEDSAMYFCASSARVGGNQPQHFGDGTRLSIL.

V and J are TRBV18 and TRBJ1-4; 8 bases are shared with TRBD1. V shed 2 bases and J 3 bases; nucleotides not matched to a gene: 5. This CDR3 has 16 residues. Per germline, CDR1 KGHSH and CDR2 LQKENI. CDR3 in DNA: TGTGCCAGCTCACCAACCTCAGGGGGCTCTAATGAAAAACTGTTTTTT. This encodes CASSPTSGGSNEKLFF. Together with reference TRBV18 and TRBJ1-4, the CDR3 gives the full variable domain: NAGVMQNPRHLVRRRGQEARLRCSPMKGHSHVYWYRQLPEEGLKFMVYLQKENIIDESGMPKERFSAEFPKEGPSILRIQQVVRGDSAAYFCASSPTSGGSNEKLFFGSGTQLSVL.

The chain has TRBV7-8 and TRBJ2-1; 14 bases fit TRBD2. The J segment lost 4 bases and the V segment lost 4 bases, leaving 12 bases of the junction unmatched. The germline V gene has CDR1 SGHVS and CDR2 FQNEAQ. The CDR3 has 19 residues. The CDR3 protein is CASSSQPGLAGAAYNEQFF. CDR3 coding DNA: TGTGCCAGCAGCTCGCAACCGGGACTAGCGGGAGCCGCGTACAATGAGCAGTTCTTC.

The gene calls are TRBV7-2 and TRBJ2-7; 14 bases map to TRBD2. The CDR3 has 15 amino acids. V was clipped by 1 base and J by 4 bases; unmatched bases: 0. Looked up from germline, CDR1 is SGHTA and CDR2 is FQGNSA. CDR3 sequence reads: CASSLGTSGRYEQYF. CDR3 bases: TGTGCCAGCAGCTTAGGGACTAGCGGGAGGTACGAGCAGTACTTC.

This chain uses TRBV29-1 with TRBJ2-1; possibly TRBD2 for D (6 bases). The CDR3 is 12 amino acids. V lost 7 bases to trimming and J lost 2 bases, with 9 bases between them. Germline values: CDR1 SQVTM, CDR2 ANQGSEA. CDR3 nucleotides: TGCAGCGGCGGACTAACCTACAATGAGCAGTTCTTC. It yields the protein CSGGLTYNEQFF.

The chain uses TRBV19 and TRBJ1-1; 7 positions agree with TRBD1. The germline gives CDR1 LNHDA, CDR2 SQIVND (reference sequence). The CDR3 has 12 residues. The DNA of the CDR3 is TGTGTTACCAGGGGGAGAAGTACTGAAGCTTTCTTT. Its protein product is CVTRGRSTEAFF.

J is TRBJ1-3 and V is TRBV29-1; 8 bases line up with TRBD1. CDR1 and CDR2 from the germline V gene are SQVTM and ANQGSEA. The CDR3 sequence is 13 residues long. The V segment lost 6 bases and the J segment 4 bases; nucleotides outside the gene matches: 5. The CDR3 DNA follows: TGCAGCGTCCGGACAGGGTCAGGAAACACCATATATTTT. Translation: CSVRTGSGNTIYF.

The chain joins TRBV27 to TRBJ2-7, with 7 bases fitting TRBD1. In germline, CDR1 is MNHEY, CDR2 SMNVEV (reference sequence). CDR3 length: 17 amino acids. V lost 3 bases and J lost 1; bases outside the gene matches: 12. CDR3 sequence reads: CASSFLPLVDRSYEQYF. In DNA form, the CDR3 reads TGTGCCAGCAGTTTTTTGCCCTTGGTGGACAGGTCCTACGAGCAGTACTTC.

The V call is TRBV6-2 or TRBV6-3, the J call TRBJ2-1; perhaps TRBD2 as D (5 bases). Germline CDR1 and CDR2: MNHEY and SVGEGT. This CDR3 has 13 amino acids. The V end lost 6 bases, the J end lost 10 bases, and 16 bases lay between the germline ends. In DNA form, the CDR3 reads TGTGCCAGCAGCCAAAACAGCGGCGGGGAGCAGTTCTTC. Its translation is CASSQNSGGEQFF.

The chain couples TRBV7-9 to TRBJ1-5; D gene uncertain. The CDR3 spans 15 residues. V was pared by 1 base and J by 1 base, with 8 bases between. Germline loops: CDR1 SEHNR, CDR2 FQNEAQ (reference sequence). The CDR3 spells CASSLGGLSNQPQHF. Here the CDR3 DNA reads TGTGCCAGCAGCTTAGGAGGTCTGAGCAATCAGCCCCAGCATTTT.

The chain carries TRBV7-3 and TRBJ2-6, with TRBD1 matching over 11 bases. Germline CDR1 and CDR2: SGHTA and FQGTGA. The CDR3 is 17 residues long. Trimming took 2 bases from V and 0 from J; bases not matched to a gene: 0. Here the CDR3 reads CASSLGTGGSGANVLTF. As DNA, the CDR3 is TGTGCCAGCAGCTTAGGGACAGGGGGCTCTGGGGCCAACGTCCTGACTTTC.

This chain joins TRBV27 and TRBJ2-2; 7 nucleotides line up with TRBD2. V shed 6 bases and J 5 bases; nucleotides not matched to a gene: 9. The CDR3 spans 15 residues. CDR1 and CDR2 from the germline V gene are MNHEY and SMNVEV (reference sequence). Here the CDR3 reads CASSRGLDWTGELFF. DNA for the CDR3: TGTGCCAGCAGCCGTGGACTAGATTGGACCGGGGAGCTGTTTTTT.

The gene calls are TRBV6-4 and TRBJ2-2; 7 bases map to TRBD2. The CDR3 is 14 residues long. Unmatched junction bases numbered 2, after V lost 4 bases and J lost 3 bases. Germline V gene data show CDR1 as MRHNA and CDR2 as SNTAGT. In DNA, the CDR3 is TGTGCCAGCAGTGTTGCGGGAGACACCGGGGAGCTGTTTTTT. Translation gives CASSVAGDTGELFF.